Shown below are 24 T cell receptor beta chains from a single sample sequenced in a study of cytomegalovirus exposure and HLA in healthy donors. PCR involved 60 Vbeta and 13 Jbeta primers. Produced via immunoSEQ multiplex PCR; TCRdb's table is partial and in-frame only. This sample has approximately 97,000 clones, with roughly 83% found just once. Sequences were obtained from PBMCs. The receptors were gathered from a man aged 40-49 years in good health and CMV-seronegative.

The chain combines TRBV10-2 with TRBJ2-7; 8 nucleotides match TRBD1. Germline trimming cut 7 bases from V and 2 bases from J; bases unmatched to any gene: 7. Per the germline V gene, CDR1 is WSHSY and CDR2 is SAAADI. CDR3 size: 14 residues. CDR3 sequence reads: CASKLGQGTYEQYF. The DNA for the CDR3 is TGCGCCAGCAAATTAGGACAGGGAACCTACGAGCAGTACTTC.

The rearrangement links TRBV11-2 to TRBJ1-3; TRBD1 is a possible D gene (6 bases). Germline V gene data show CDR1 as SGHAT and CDR2 as FQNNGV. V dropped 1 base and J dropped 0 bases, with 19 bases sitting between them. The CDR3 extends over 19 amino acids. DNA for the CDR3: TGTGCCAGCAGCTTAGTCCCTTTGGGGGCAGACTTCTCTGGAAACACCATATATTTT. Translating gives CASSLVPLGADFSGNTIYF.

The CDR3 is CASSSRQGDTEAFF. CDR3 in DNA: TGTGCCAGCAGCTCCCGACAGGGCGACACTGAAGCTTTCTTT. The rearrangement links TRBV11-3 to TRBJ1-1, with 7 positions matching TRBD1. J lost 3 bases, V lost 4 bases, and 5 bases had no gene match. CDR1 SGHNT and CDR2 YENEEA come from the germline V gene. There are 14 residues in the CDR3. The whole variable domain, remainder taken from reference TRBV11-3 and TRBJ1-1, is EAGVVQSPRYKIIEKKQPVAFWCNPISGHNTLYWYLQNLGQGPELLIRYENEEAVDDSQLPKDRFSAERLKGVDSTLKIQPAELGDSAVYLCASSSRQGDTEAFFGQGTRLTVV.

This chain joins TRBV19 and TRBJ1-1; no definite D call. The ends were cut back, 3 bases at V and 0 bases at J, with 11 bases in the middle. In germline, CDR1 is LNHDA, CDR2 SQIVND (reference sequence). This CDR3 has 15 residues. The CDR3 sequence is CASSILARVNTEAFF. The CDR3 region has the DNA TGTGCCAGTAGTATCCTAGCCAGAGTGAACACTGAAGCTTTCTTT.

The rearrangement uses TRBV10-3 and TRBJ2-7, with 10 positions matching TRBD2. This CDR3 is built from 18 residues. The ends lost 8 bases at V and 4 bases at J; junction bases unmatched: 20. Per the germline V gene, CDR1 is ENHRY and CDR2 is SYGVKD. The CDR3 sequence: CAILETERGGKGSYEQYF. The DNA for the CDR3 is TGTGCCATCCTAGAGACAGAGCGGGGGGGCAAAGGGTCGTACGAGCAGTACTTC.

The chain recombines TRBV2 with TRBJ1-2; a possible D gene is TRBD1 (6 bases). The V gene lost 6 bases and the J gene lost 3 bases, with 14 bases spanning the gap. Germline-derived CDR1 and CDR2 are SNHLY and FYNNEI. The CDR3 contains 14 residues. CDR3 bases: TGTGCCAGCAGCCCCGTGGGGGCGGACTATGGCTACACCTTC. This gives the protein CASSPVGADYGYTF.

This sequence joins TRBV10-3 and TRBJ2-3, with 10 bases identical to TRBD1. V shed 6 bases and J 5 bases; nucleotides not matched to a gene: 8. Germline values: CDR1 ENHRY, CDR2 SYGVKD. The CDR3 runs 15 residues. In DNA, the CDR3 is TGTGCCATCAGCCGAGACAGGGGGCAGGGAGATACGCAGTATTTT. This sequence encodes CAISRDRGQGDTQYF.

J is TRBJ2-1 and V is TRBV7-8, with 7 bases aligning to TRBD1. CDR3 length: 13 amino acids. After removal of 6 bases from V and 4 bases from J, the junction contained 3 bases not matched to a gene. Germline-derived CDR1 and CDR2 are SGHVS and FQNEAQ. CDR3 loop: CASRRDSYNEQFF. As DNA, the CDR3 is TGTGCCAGCAGACGGGACAGTTACAATGAGCAGTTCTTC. The variable domain in full, completed from reference TRBV7-8 and TRBJ2-1, reads GAGVSQSPRYKVAKRGQDVALRCDPISGHVSLFWYQQALGQGPEFLTYFQNEAQLDKSGLPSDRFFAERPEGSVSTLKIQRTQQEDSAVYLCASRRDSYNEQFFGPGTRLTVL.

V usage is TRBV14 and J usage is TRBJ2-2, with 10 positions matching TRBD1. The trim removed 4 bases at V and 4 bases at J, leaving 12 bases unmatched. Germline V CDR1 and CDR2: SGHDN, FVKESK. CDR3 length equals 18 residues. In DNA form, the CDR3 reads TGTGCCAGCAGCCGTAGGGGACAGGGGCAGTTCTCCACCGGGGAGCTGTTTTTT. It codes for CASSRRGQGQFSTGELFF.

This clone was detected only once. The rearrangement uses TRBV14 and TRBJ1-1; a weak D match, TRBD1 (5 bases). The germline gives CDR1 SGHDN, CDR2 FVKESK. V dropped 3 bases and J dropped 3 bases, with 8 bases sitting between them. The CDR3 runs 13 residues. The CDR3 bases are TGTGCCAGCAGCCACAGGGTGGACACTGAAGCTTTCTTT. Encoded protein: CASSHRVDTEAFF.

The chain has TRBV11-2 and TRBJ2-3, with unresolved D. V was cut by 5 bases and J by 6 bases, with 6 bases left in between. The CDR3 spans 11 residues. The germline V gene encodes CDR1 SGHAT and CDR2 FQNNGV. CDR3 residues: CASSLVDTQYF. The CDR3 nucleotides read TGTGCCAGCAGCCTCGTCGATACGCAGTATTTT.

The chain uses TRBV21-1 and TRBJ2-3; the table gives TRBD1 as D, unverified against the DNA. TRBV21-1 is a pseudogene locus. The CDR3 runs to 16 residues. The CDR3 is CASTQRGVVDTDTQYF. In DNA form, the CDR3 reads TGTGCCAGCACCCAAAGGGGCGTGGTAGACACAGATACGCAGTATTTT.

The V gene is TRBV2, the J gene TRBJ1-4; 7 bases match TRBD1. V lost 4 bases to trimming and J lost 8 bases; unmatched junction nucleotides: 7. CDR3 length: 14 amino acids. CDR1 is SNHLY and CDR2 is FYNNEI in the germline V gene. CDR3 protein: CASSGQGVGEKLFF. The CDR3 DNA reads TGTGCCAGCAGTGGACAGGGAGTGGGGGAAAAACTGTTTTTT. The whole variable domain, remainder taken from reference TRBV2 and TRBJ1-4, is EPEVTQTPSHQVTQMGQEVILRCVPISNHLYFYWYRQILGQKVEFLVSFYNNEISEKSEIFDDQFSVERPDGSNFTLKIRSTKLEDSAMYFCASSGQGVGEKLFFGSGTQLSVL.

This clone has just one count. This rearrangement joins TRBV13 to TRBJ2-1, with D possibly TRBD1 on 6 matching bases. Per the germline V gene, CDR1 is PRHDT and CDR2 is FYEKMQ (reference sequence). Trimming took off 3 bases at V and 5 bases at J, with 14 bases between the two ends. The CDR3 consists of 15 residues. In DNA, the CDR3 is TGTGCCAGCAGCTTTTCGTGGGGGCCCAACAATGAGCAGTTCTTC. Its protein is CASSFSWGPNNEQFF.

The chain combines TRBV7-9 with TRBJ2-1; no reliable D call. This CDR3 comprises 15 residues. V lost 5 bases to trimming and J lost 6 bases, with 17 bases between them. From germline, CDR1 is SEHNR and CDR2 FQNEAQ (reference sequence). This chain's CDR3 is CASSPPLRRGNEQFF. The CDR3 region has the DNA TGTGCCAGCAGCCCGCCCCTACGGCGAGGCAATGAGCAGTTCTTC.

CDR3 nucleotide sequence: TGTGCCAGTAGTATACTCTCGGGGGGTGTCAATGAAAAACTGTTTTTT. Its protein is CASSILSGGVNEKLFF. V usage is TRBV19 and J usage is TRBJ1-4; possibly TRBD1 for D (5 bases). V was clipped by 2 bases and J by 5 bases, with 15 bases between them. CDR3 length: 16 residues. Germline lookup yields CDR1 LNHDA and CDR2 SQIVND (reference sequence).

The V call is TRBV4-1, the J call TRBJ2-7; no reliable D call. This CDR3 contains 15 residues. Germline lookup yields CDR1 MGHRA and CDR2 YSYEKL. The germline V and J ends were trimmed by 2 bases and 7 bases, with 18 bases remaining between them. The CDR3 bases are TGCGCCAGCAGCCAACTACCTTTTCTGCCGAGGGAGCAGTACTTC. It codes for CASSQLPFLPREQYF.

The chain is built from TRBV9 and TRBJ2-1; 9 nucleotides line up with TRBD2. CDR3 length equals 15 residues. Germline V gene data show CDR1 as SGDLS and CDR2 as YYNGEE. The ends lost 1 base at V and 6 bases at J; junction bases unmatched: 5. CDR3 nucleotide sequence: TGTGCCAGCAGCGTACGACTAGCGGACGGCAATGAGCAGTTCTTC. This codes for CASSVRLADGNEQFF.

In its sample, this clone was seen a few times. This chain links TRBV9 with TRBJ1-1; no definite D call. Germline CDR1 and CDR2: SGDLS and YYNGEE. The CDR3 is made up of 12 amino acids. Trimming took off 3 bases at V and 8 bases at J, with 11 bases between the two ends. CDR3 in amino acids: CASSGTTMEAFF. For the CDR3, the DNA is TGTGCCAGCAGCGGTACGACTATGGAAGCTTTCTTT.

The CDR3 DNA follows: TGTGCCAGCAAGACAGGGGTTAGGAACAACTATGGCTACACCTTC. Amino acid sequence: CASKTGVRNNYGYTF. This chain connects TRBV2 to TRBJ1-2; 8 bases match TRBD1. From germline, CDR1 is SNHLY and CDR2 FYNNEI. J gave up 2 bases and V 7 bases, and 9 bases lay outside the gene matches. The CDR3 sequence is 15 residues long.

This chain connects TRBV9 to TRBJ1-6; 7 bases line up with TRBD1. Per the germline V gene, CDR1 is SGDLS and CDR2 is YYNGEE. The V and J ends lost 4 bases and 9 bases, in that order; junction bases with no gene match: 10. The CDR3 spans 15 residues. The CDR3 is CASSFGQEQVSPLHF. CDR3 nucleotides: TGTGCCAGCAGCTTCGGACAGGAGCAGGTTTCACCCCTCCACTTT.

This clone has just one count. This chain connects TRBV2 to TRBJ2-3; 11 bases align to TRBD2. Germline V CDR1 and CDR2: SNHLY, FYNNEI. Trimming cost V 4 bases and J 4 bases; bases outside gene matches: 7. The CDR3 totals 16 residues. The CDR3 bases are TGTGCCAGCAGTGCCATAGCGGGGGGGCCCGCAGATACGCAGTATTTT. This encodes CASSAIAGGPADTQYF.

Here the CDR3 DNA reads TGTGCCAGCAGCCAACCCCGGGGGTACGGCAATGAGCAGTTCTTC. As protein: CASSQPRGYGNEQFF. This rearrangement joins TRBV5-6 to TRBJ2-1; tentative D call: TRBD2 (6 bases). The CDR3 spans 15 residues. Trimming removed 4 bases from V and 6 bases from J, with 17 bases in between. The germline CDR1 and CDR2 sequences are SGHDT and YYEEEE.

The chain carries TRBV5-1 and TRBJ2-1; 10 positions agree with TRBD1. With V trimmed by 2 bases and J by 2 bases, 4 bases remained unmatched. The CDR3 contains 16 residues. CDR1 and CDR2 (germline): SGHRS, YFSETQ. CDR3 region: CASSLTGTGAYNEQFF. CDR3 DNA: TGCGCCAGCAGCTTAACCGGGACAGGGGCCTACAATGAGCAGTTCTTC. Full variable domain (missing parts from reference TRBV5-1 and TRBJ2-1): KAGVTQTPRYLIKTRGQQVTLSCSPISGHRSVSWYQQTPGQGLQFLFEYFSETQRNKGNFPGRFSGRQFSNSRSEMNVSTLELGDSALYLCASSLTGTGAYNEQFFGPGTRLTVL.